These T cell receptor beta chains were read from a single sample in a study of blood T cell repertoires in COVID-19. Assay: immunoSEQ multiplex PCR; the TCRdb copy retains only in-frame clones and omits some. This table holds under 100,000 clones, 75% to 85% found once. Sequencing was carried out using peripheral blood. All receptors come from a middle-aged woman with active or convalescent COVID-19. CDR3s leave out the opening cysteine and the closing phenylalanine or tryptophan.

ASSYGGVGTEAF | TRBJ1-1 | 12 | TRBV6-5
ATSDQGGGPYNEQF | TRBJ2-1 | 14 | TRBV24-1
ASSDNRGSGDTQY | TRBJ2-3 | 13 | TRBV4-1
ASSDPVGGRGEKLF | TRBJ1-4 | 14 | TRBV6-4
ASSRGQGGGYT | TRBJ1-2 | 11 | TRBV6-5
ASSPFRKGDTEAF | TRBJ1-1 | 13 | TRBV18
ASSASLGGAYEQY | TRBJ2-7 | 13 | TRBV9
ASSEGGVLNNSPLH | TRBJ1-6 | 14 | TRBV2
ASRQTGYGTQY | TRBJ2-5 | 11 | TRBV12-3/TRBV12-4
ASRTGYTGELF | TRBJ2-2 | 11 | TRBV19
ASSLALGQGAF | TRBJ1-1 | 11 | TRBV5-1
ASSSASGAFYNEQF | TRBJ2-1 | 14 | TRBV19
ASSETVWSGRATDTQY | TRBJ2-3 | 16 | TRBV2
ASSPGSHTDTQY | TRBJ2-3 | 12 | TRBV18
ASSSVRGTGSSYEQY | TRBJ2-7 | 15 | TRBV28
ASSPGTANTEAF | TRBJ1-1 | 12 | TRBV27
AISTQTGGWETQY | TRBJ2-5 | 13 | TRBV10-3
ASSLVRTNSYEQY | TRBJ2-7 | 13 | TRBV11-1
ASNPSGSLQETQY | TRBJ2-5 | 13 | TRBV7-9
AIGFGAGNEQF | TRBJ2-1 | 11 | TRBV10-3
ASSLGTGGKEETQY | TRBJ2-5 | 14 | TRBV28
ASSQDRQGVNEQY | TRBJ2-7 | 13 | TRBV4-2
ASSPRQDTQY | TRBJ2-3 | 10 | TRBV12-3/TRBV12-4
ASSLGTGGYQPQH | TRBJ1-5 | 13 | TRBV7-9
ASSQESTRQGDYT | TRBJ1-2 | 13 | TRBV4-2
ASRRINFRGGDSVFLPQH | TRBJ1-5 | 18 | TRBV9
ASSESGFAGDTQY | TRBJ2-3 | 13 | TRBV6-1
ASIARGLQETQY | TRBJ2-5 | 12 | TRBV5-6
ASSLVASGGSYNEQF | TRBJ2-1 | 15 | TRBV5-1
ASSLMGQGVRELF | TRBJ2-2 | 13 | TRBV7-9
ASTGSFDNQPQH | TRBJ1-5 | 12 | TRBV28
ASSPPPNSPLH | TRBJ1-6 | 11 | TRBV6-5
ASSYRGQKDQY | TRBJ2-5 | 11 | TRBV7-2
ASSRTGDNSPLH | TRBJ1-6 | 12 | TRBV5-1
ASSLDLETGEQF | TRBJ2-1 | 12 | TRBV5-1
ASSPSGGSSYNEQF | TRBJ2-1 | 14 | TRBV7-6
ASRRPGQPSYEQY | TRBJ2-7 | 13 | TRBV28
AISTWDTNTEAF | TRBJ1-1 | 12 | TRBV10-3